The present entry profiles one T cell receptor beta chain with its context. The CDR3 covers 12 residues. V lost 1 base, J lost 4 bases, and 4 bases lay in between. Looked up from germline, CDR1 is SNHLY and CDR2 is FYNNEI. In the authors' workflow: The assay estimated nucleated cells by amplifying reference gene primers. Repertoires were generated with immunoSEQ multiplex PCR, while TCRdb's copy carries only in-frame clones and drops some. V, J and clone size were drawn from that table, and D and trimming were deduced from the DNA. Of fewer than 150,000 clones in the sample, more than 80% were seen once. This entry is derived from a study of blood T cell repertoires in COVID-19.

The chain has TRBV2 and TRBJ1-2; D not certain. The sequence came from a human donor in a cohort sampled during active COVID-19. The sequencing input was peripheral blood. The CDR3 here is CASSEDSYGYTF. The CDR3 nucleotides read TGTGCCAGCAGTGAAGACAGCTATGGCTACACCTTC.